Below, one T cell receptor beta chain is given with its context. Its matching antigen is unknown. The data derive from a study of CD8 T cells in ankylosing spondylitis. General study results and limits: CD8+ disease-linked clones were present at relatively low frequencies in blood. Made up of about eight highly homologous variants, a TCR beta motif appeared characteristic of ankylosing spondylitis blood.

Germline-derived CDR1 and CDR2 are SGHDN and FVKESK. This CDR3 is 14 amino acids long. Trimming pared 1 base from V and 3 bases from J, leaving 10 bases between. Via MiXCR, TCRdb re-called the 5' RACE reads, giving one row per CDR3 protein. The sample has around 330,000 distinct CDR3 sequences; roughly 10% are singletons. Sequenced sample: blood, either unsorted or a sorted T cell fraction (not recorded which). The receptor was derived from a female donor with ankylosing spondylitis or in good health (not recorded which). The chain is built from TRBV14 and TRBJ2-7; a possible D gene is TRBD2 (5 bases). CDR3 in amino acids: CASSQVPGIYEQYF. The CDR3 DNA follows: TGTGCCAGCAGCCAAGTACCCGGGATCTACGAGCAGTACTTC. Using reference TRBV14 and TRBJ2-7 for the parts outside the CDR3, the full variable domain is EAGVTQFPSHSVIEKGQTVTLRCDPISGHDNLYWYRRVMGKEIKFLLHFVKESKQDESGMPNNRFLAERTGGTYSTLKVQPAELEDSGVYFCASSQVPGIYEQYFGPGTRLTVT.